This TCR beta chain was recovered during a study of T cells in Graves' hyperthyroidism and ophthalmopathy. J was trimmed by 5 bases and V by 5 bases; bases with no gene match: 6. Germline-derived CDR1 and CDR2 are LNHDA and SQIVND (reference sequence). The CDR3 is made up of 14 amino acids. RNA transcripts provided the source from which TCR beta CDR3 regions were amplified. With the HTBI primer set, the TCR CDR3 went through a first round of RT-PCR. TCRdb reprocessed the multiplex PCR reads with MiXCR, giving one entry per CDR3 protein. The top ten clones hold over 15% of a sample with 650,000 to 850,000 distinct CDR3 sequences, 18% of them seen once. In this sample, this clonotype turned up many times.

Sequencing input: blood. The sequence was obtained from a woman between 45 and 60 years old with Graves' hyperthyroidism that later progressed to Graves' ophthalmopathy. The chain uses TRBV19 and TRBJ1-1, with 9 bases aligning to TRBD1. The CDR3 DNA sequence: TGTGCCAGTAGTTTCCGGGACAGGGTGACTGAAGCTTTCTTT. Translated, it gives CASSFRDRVTEAFF.